Shown below are 9 T cell receptor beta chains from a single sample sequenced in a study of PD-L1 blockade in urothelial cancer. TCRdb's table, derived via immunoSEQ multiplex PCR, lists solely in-frame clones and lacks some. The sample yields fewer than 45,000 clones, roughly four fifths seen once. Source: PBMCs, taken around atezolizumab (anti-PD-L1) treatment. These receptor sequences come from a man between 65 and 85 years old with urothelial cancer.

This clone was counted a single time. The chain couples TRBV4-2 to TRBJ2-7, with D perhaps TRBD2 (7 bases). CDR1 is LGHNA and CDR2 is YNFKEQ in the germline V gene. Trimming cost V 0 bases and J 0 bases, with 12 bases left between them. This CDR3 has 16 residues. The CDR3: CASSQDRGGGSYEQYF. CDR3 in DNA: TGTGCCAGCAGCCAAGATCGGGGAGGGGGCTCCTACGAGCAGTACTTC.

The CDR3 nucleotides are TGTGCCAGTAGTATAGATTTCAGGTTCTACGAGCAGTACTTC. It codes for CASSIDFRFYEQYF. The rearrangement uses TRBV19 and TRBJ2-7; D is unclear. The germline V gene has CDR1 LNHDA and CDR2 SQIVND (reference sequence). V dropped 0 bases and J dropped 3 bases, with 9 bases sitting between them. The CDR3 loop spans 14 amino acids.

The rearrangement uses TRBV19 and TRBJ2-7; a possible D gene is TRBD2 (6 bases). The CDR3 runs 11 residues. V lost 5 bases and J lost 9, with 11 bases in between. The germline gives CDR1 LNHDA, CDR2 SQIVND (reference sequence). Here the CDR3 DNA reads TGTGCCAGTAGTGGGGGGTTGCGGCAGTACTTC. Translating it yields CASSGGLRQYF.

This clone was recorded at least ten times. This chain uses TRBV10-3 with TRBJ1-1; 8 nucleotides line up with TRBD1. CDR1 is ENHRY, CDR2 SYGVKD, per germline. The CDR3 has 14 residues. The trim removed 6 bases at V and 6 bases at J, leaving 9 bases unmatched. This CDR3 reads CAIRADRATPEAFF. CDR3 DNA sequence: TGTGCCATCAGGGCGGACAGGGCAACCCCTGAAGCTTTCTTT.

The genes are TRBV4-2 and TRBJ1-4; TRBD1 is a possible D gene (5 bases). This CDR3 region has 17 residues. Germline V gene lookup returns CDR1 LGHNA and CDR2 YNFKEQ. Trimming removed 2 bases from V and 4 bases from J, with 17 bases in between. This CDR3 reads CASSQKSQGGDNEKLFF. CDR3 nucleotides: TGTGCCAGCAGCCAAAAGTCGCAGGGAGGGGATAATGAAAAACTGTTTTTT.

The V call is TRBV5-6, the J call TRBJ2-1; 13 bases line up with TRBD2. The CDR3 extends over 18 amino acids. Losses at the gene ends were 4 bases for V and 4 bases for J; bases not matched to a gene: 11. Germline V gives CDR1 SGHDT, CDR2 YYEEEE. CDR3 sequence: CASSPVPGLAGQYNEQFF. The CDR3 DNA reads as TGTGCCAGCAGCCCTGTCCCGGGACTAGCGGGACAATACAATGAGCAGTTCTTC.

J is TRBJ2-3 and V is TRBV5-1; 9 bases agree with TRBD2. Germline loops: CDR1 SGHRS, CDR2 YFSETQ. The CDR3 is made up of 15 amino acids. Losses at the gene ends were 0 bases for V and 4 bases for J; bases not matched to a gene: 3. The CDR3: CASSLEGLAPDTQYF. The DNA for the CDR3 is TGCGCCAGCAGCTTGGAGGGACTAGCTCCAGATACGCAGTATTTT.

This clone showed up just a few times. The genes are TRBV2 and TRBJ1-1; TRBD1 might be the D (6 bases). V dropped 6 bases and J dropped 1 base, with 12 bases sitting between them. Germline assignment: CDR1 SNHLY and CDR2 FYNNEI. This CDR3 region has 14 residues. The CDR3 sequence is CASRLQGQNTEAFF. Here the CDR3 DNA reads TGTGCCAGCAGATTACAGGGCCAGAACACTGAAGCTTTCTTT. The variable domain in full, with the rest retrieved from reference TRBV2 and TRBJ1-1, is EPEVTQTPSHQVTQMGQEVILRCVPISNHLYFYWYRQILGQKVEFLVSFYNNEISEKSEIFDDQFSVERPDGSNFTLKIRSTKLEDSAMYFCASRLQGQNTEAFFGQGTRLTVV.

The chain joins TRBV11-1 to TRBJ1-6; 8 bases are shared with TRBD1. Looked up from germline, CDR1 is SGHAT and CDR2 is FQDESV (reference sequence). With V trimmed by 2 bases and J by 0 bases, 9 bases remained unmatched. This CDR3 has 19 residues. The CDR3 spells CASSLRDRRASSYNSPLHF. The CDR3, as DNA: TGTGCCAGCAGCTTACGGGACAGGCGAGCGAGCTCCTATAATTCACCCCTCCACTTT.